This paragraph reports one T cell receptor beta chain. The antigen remains undetermined. The entry originates in a study of graft-versus-host responses after intestinal transplantation. Study-wide background: Anti-thymocyte globulin induction, then tacrolimus and steroids for about three years, went to all recipients. Overall study results and limits: Declines in HvG clones occurring early post-transplant were associated with peak circulating GvH clone levels. High graft-versus-host to host-versus-graft clonal ratios were found in allografts of patients who had graft-donor T cell macrochimerism. Recipient marrow harbored GvH clones, some of which surfaced first in ileum or blood.

Assay: immunoSEQ multiplex PCR; the TCRdb copy retains only in-frame clones and omits some. Seen here are 100,000 to 120,000 clones, roughly 95% observed once, and the top ten hold around 0.49%. CDR1 is SGHVS and CDR2 is FNYEAQ in the germline V gene. V lost 8 bases and J 5 bases, leaving 10 bases between the germline ends. The CDR3 extends over 12 amino acids. The chain employs TRBV7-6 and TRBJ2-1; unclear D gene. This specimen consisted of unstimulated CD8+ T cells sorted from spleen or lymph node cells, obtained before intestinal transplant. This TCR was recovered from a human donor who received an intestinal transplant. The CDR3 DNA reads TGTGCCAGCTCCCCGGGCGACAATGAGCAGTTCTTC. It translates to CASSPGDNEQFF.